Presented here are 29 T cell receptor beta chains from one specimen sequenced in a study of cytomegalovirus exposure and HLA in healthy donors. PCR primers comprised 60 Vbeta and 13 Jbeta primers. Clones were read by immunoSEQ multiplex PCR, and TCRdb kept only the in-frame ones, dropping some. The sample includes about 120,000 clones, 83% seen only once; the top ten take 3.6%. The material sequenced was PBMCs. The source is a woman aged 40-49 years in good health and CMV-seropositive.

The CDR3 coding sequence is TGTGCCTGGAGTGTAGGGCAGGGGGGCTTCTATGGCTACACCTTC. It yields the protein CAWSVGQGGFYGYTF. V usage is TRBV30 and J usage is TRBJ1-2, with 7 positions matching TRBD1. With V trimmed by 0 bases and J by 4 bases, 8 bases remained unmatched. The CDR3 covers 15 residues. Germline CDR1 and CDR2: GTSNPN and SVGIG (reference sequence).

Here the CDR3 DNA reads TGTGCCAGCAGCTCACCCGGGACATCCTTCTCCTACGAGCAGTACTTC. Translation gives CASSSPGTSFSYEQYF. This sequence joins TRBV7-9 and TRBJ2-7; D is possibly TRBD1 (6 bases). The CDR3 loop spans 16 amino acids. Germline CDR1 reads SEHNR; CDR2 reads FQNEAQ (reference sequence). Trimming took off 4 bases at V and 0 bases at J, with 16 bases between the two ends.

This clone was counted a few times. The V call is TRBV6-1, the J call TRBJ1-5; tentatively, D is TRBD1 (6 bases). In germline, CDR1 is MNHNS, CDR2 SASEGT. Trimming left V 2 bases short and J 5 bases short, with 16 bases between. The CDR3 runs 16 residues. DNA for the CDR3: TGTGCCAGCAGTGAATCTGGGGGGGCTAGGCATCAGCCCCAGCATTTT. This translates into CASSESGGARHQPQHF.

The V gene is TRBV19, the J gene TRBJ1-2; TRBD1 matches 8 bases. Losses at the gene ends were 3 bases for V and 1 base for J; bases not matched to a gene: 10. CDR1 LNHDA and CDR2 SQIVND come from the germline V gene (reference sequence). This CDR3 region has 17 residues. The CDR3 loop is CASSIGGGTGRNYGYTF. Written as DNA, the CDR3 is TGTGCCAGTAGTATTGGAGGAGGGACAGGTCGTAACTATGGCTACACCTTC.

The chain joins TRBV11-3 to TRBJ1-3; unclear D gene. This CDR3 comprises 16 residues. The V gene lost 4 bases and the J gene lost 3 bases, with 16 bases spanning the gap. CDR1 is SGHNT, CDR2 YENEEA, per germline. The CDR3 DNA reads TGTGCCAGCAGCTCCGGTTCGTTCATATATGGAAACACCATATATTTT. Protein sequence: CASSSGSFIYGNTIYF. Variable domain in full (rest from reference TRBV11-3 and TRBJ1-3): EAGVVQSPRYKIIEKKQPVAFWCNPISGHNTLYWYLQNLGQGPELLIRYENEEAVDDSQLPKDRFSAERLKGVDSTLKIQPAELGDSAVYLCASSSGSFIYGNTIYFGEGSWLTVV.

The CDR3 DNA reads as TGTGCCAGCAGACCCTCCACCGTCAGTTTCGACGAGCAGTACTTC. Amino acid sequence: CASRPSTVSFDEQYF. The J gene is TRBJ2-7, the V gene TRBV6-5, with D uncertain. CDR1 and CDR2 (germline): MNHEY, SVGAGI. V shed 6 bases and J shed 5 bases, with 20 bases lying between them. The CDR3 consists of 15 residues.

This chain links TRBV27 with TRBJ1-1, with D possibly matching TRBD1 (5 bases). This CDR3 is built from 15 residues. CDR1 MNHEY and CDR2 SMNVEV come from the germline V gene (reference sequence). With 0 bases removed from V and 4 bases from J, the gap between germline ends came to 12 bases. The CDR3 bases are TGTGCCAGCAGTTTATCGCGGGGGACGGGCACTGAAGCTTTCTTT. It yields the protein CASSLSRGTGTEAFF.

V is TRBV9 and J is TRBJ1-5, with D possibly matching TRBD1 (6 bases). Trimming left V 4 bases short and J 1 base short, with 12 bases between. The CDR3 loop spans 15 amino acids. Germline values: CDR1 SGDLS, CDR2 YYNGEE. CDR3 in amino acids: CASSQEGGSNQPQHF. CDR3 nucleotide sequence: TGTGCCAGCAGCCAGGAGGGGGGGAGCAATCAGCCCCAGCATTTT.

This clone was counted once. The rearrangement joins TRBV5-4 to TRBJ1-2; D is possibly TRBD1 (6 bases). This CDR3 comprises 13 residues. V was pared by 7 bases and J by 0 bases, with 10 bases between. Germline V lookup: CDR1 SGHNT, CDR2 YYREEE (reference sequence). The CDR3 region is CASGRTANYGYTF. In DNA, the CDR3 is TGTGCCAGCGGAAGGACAGCTAACTATGGCTACACCTTC.

The chain uses TRBV9 and TRBJ1-2; perhaps TRBD1 as D (6 bases). This CDR3 has 17 residues. Trimming pared 4 bases from V and 10 bases from J, leaving 29 bases between. Germline loops: CDR1 SGDLS, CDR2 YYNGEE. The CDR3 loop is CASSTPGGLEHGGDYTF. The CDR3 bases are TGTGCCAGCAGCACCCCGGGGGGCCTTGAACATGGTGGGGACTACACCTTC.

The chain employs TRBV5-1 and TRBJ2-7; 13 bases match TRBD2. The CDR3 runs 16 residues. The germline gives CDR1 SGHRS, CDR2 YFSETQ. The V and J ends lost 2 bases and 4 bases, in that order; junction bases with no gene match: 6. The chain's CDR3 is CASSFGTSGILYEQYF. In nucleotides, the CDR3 is TGCGCCAGCAGCTTCGGGACTAGCGGGATCCTGTACGAGCAGTACTTC.

The table lists this clone with a few counts. The chain carries TRBV4-1 and TRBJ2-4, with 7 positions matching TRBD2. The CDR3 is 16 residues long. V dropped 3 bases and J dropped 0; count of bases not matched to a gene: 5. Germline V gives CDR1 MGHRA, CDR2 YSYEKL. CDR3 DNA: TGCGCCAGCAGCCATCGAGCGGGACTAGCCAAAAACATTCAGTACTTC. Translated, it gives CASSHRAGLAKNIQYF.

In this sample, this clone turned up a few times. The chain joins TRBV7-3 to TRBJ1-2; weak D call: TRBD1 (5 bases). Trimming took 5 bases from V and 6 from J, leaving 16 bases between them. CDR1 is SGHTA and CDR2 is FQGTGA in the germline V gene. This CDR3 is built from 14 residues. The CDR3 region has the DNA TGTGCCAGCAGCCGTTCGGGGGGAAGCGATGGCTACACCTTC. It codes for CASSRSGGSDGYTF.

CDR3 protein: CAWSSTGGSKTQYF. CDR3 sequence (DNA): TGTGCCTGGAGTAGTACGGGCGGGAGTAAGACCCAGTACTTC. The chain links TRBV30 to TRBJ2-5, with 7 bases lining up with TRBD2. Germline loops: CDR1 GTSNPN, CDR2 SVGIG (reference sequence). The CDR3 consists of 14 residues. Trimming took 2 bases from V and 6 from J; bases not matched to a gene: 9.

CDR3 coding DNA: TGTGCCAGTACCCCCGGGGGTATGAACACTGAAGCTTTCTTT. Protein sequence: CASTPGGMNTEAFF. The chain has TRBV7-3 and TRBJ1-1; D may be TRBD1 (5 bases). Looked up from germline, CDR1 is SGHTA and CDR2 is FQGTGA. The CDR3 extends over 14 amino acids. Deletions cut 9 bases from V and 0 bases from J, with 14 bases between. Using reference TRBV7-3 and TRBJ1-1 for the parts outside the CDR3, the full variable domain is GAGVSQTPSNKVTEKGKYVELRCDPISGHTALYWYRQSLGQGPEFLIYFQGTGAADDSGLPNDRFFAVRPEGSVSTLKIQRTERGDSAVYLCASTPGGMNTEAFFGQGTRLTVV.

The chain carries TRBV2 and TRBJ1-2, with D perhaps TRBD1 (6 bases). This CDR3 contains 12 residues. Germline values: CDR1 SNHLY, CDR2 FYNNEI. Trimming pared 3 bases from V and 4 bases from J, leaving 6 bases between. DNA of the CDR3: TGTGCCAGCAGTGACAGGGGCTATGGCTACACCTTC. Translating it yields CASSDRGYGYTF.

With regard to this clone: At one end, the junction sequence differs from germline, possibly due to a read error. For the CDR3, the DNA is TGTTCCAGCAGCCGCATCAGGGGAACTGAAGCTTTCTTT. It translates to CSSSRIRGTEAFF. The J gene is TRBJ1-1, the V gene TRBV7-9; possible D gene TRBD1, 6 bases. Germline V CDR1 and CDR2: SEHNR, FQNEAQ (reference sequence). The CDR3 sequence is 13 residues long. The variable domain in full, completed from reference TRBV7-9 and TRBJ1-1, reads DTGVSQNPRHKITKRGQNVTFRCDPISEHNRLYWYRQTLGQGPEFLTYFQNEAQLEKSRLLSDRFSAERPKGSFSTLEIQRTEQGDSAMYLCSSSRIRGTEAFFGQGTRLTVV.

The table lists this clone with a few counts. The chain uses TRBV19 and TRBJ2-5, with no clear D. The ends were cut back, 5 bases at V and 5 bases at J, with 9 bases in the middle. Per germline, CDR1 LNHDA and CDR2 SQIVND (reference sequence). This CDR3 has 12 residues. CDR3 nucleotide sequence: TGTGCCAGTAGTTCCGTCGGGGAGACCCAGTACTTC. Translated: CASSSVGETQYF.

This chain joins TRBV7-9 and TRBJ1-2; D call uncertain. This CDR3 is built from 13 residues. Germline V gene data show CDR1 as SEHNR and CDR2 as FQNEAQ (reference sequence). With 0 bases removed from V and 4 bases from J, the gap between germline ends came to 6 bases. CDR3: CASSLAQLYGYTF. CDR3 nucleotides: TGTGCCAGCAGCTTAGCACAGCTCTATGGCTACACCTTC.

The V call is TRBV14, the J call TRBJ1-2; 7 bases are shared with TRBD1. V shed 6 bases, J shed 4 bases, and the junction held 5 bases outside the gene matches. CDR3 length: 13 amino acids. Germline loops: CDR1 SGHDN, CDR2 FVKESK. CDR3: CASSEGTVYGYTF. In nucleotides, the CDR3 is TGTGCCAGCAGTGAAGGGACAGTCTATGGCTACACCTTC.

CDR3 amino acids: CASSPGHSTDTQYF. The CDR3, as DNA: TGTGCCAGCAGTCCCGGACATTCCACAGATACGCAGTATTTT. V gene TRBV6-5 combines with J gene TRBJ2-3; possible D gene TRBD1, 5 bases. The CDR3 spans 14 residues. The V end was cut by 5 bases, the J end by 2 bases, with 11 bases between. The V gene's germline CDR1 is MNHEY and CDR2 SVGAGI.

This clone turned up a few times. The chain couples TRBV6-1 to TRBJ2-4, with a tentative D call TRBD1 (6 bases). In germline, CDR1 is MNHNS, CDR2 SASEGT. V was clipped by 5 bases and J by 2 bases, with 10 bases between them. CDR3 length: 14 amino acids. The CDR3 DNA is TGTGCCAGCAGTCCACAGGGAACCAAAAACATTCAGTACTTC. Translation: CASSPQGTKNIQYF.

The genes are TRBV5-6 and TRBJ1-1, with D possibly TRBD1 on 6 matching bases. V dropped 4 bases and J dropped 2 bases, with 15 bases sitting between them. CDR3 length equals 15 residues. Germline loops: CDR1 SGHDT, CDR2 YYEEEE. The CDR3 nucleotides read TGTGCCAGCAGCAACGGACAGCCGACCAACACTGAAGCTTTCTTT. This translates into CASSNGQPTNTEAFF.

The chain carries TRBV28 and TRBJ2-3; 12 bases agree with TRBD2. This CDR3 is 17 amino acids long. Trimming cost V 6 bases and J 2 bases; bases outside gene matches: 9. The germline CDR1 and CDR2 sequences are MDHEN and SYDVKM. The CDR3 reads CASSQNPSGRATDTQYF. The CDR3 coding sequence is TGTGCCAGCAGCCAGAATCCTAGCGGGAGGGCCACAGATACGCAGTATTTT.

The V gene is TRBV5-8, the J gene TRBJ1-3, with D perhaps TRBD1 (5 bases). The CDR3 has 14 amino acids. Trimming shortened V by 2 bases and J by 3 bases, and 9 bases separated the two germline ends. Germline values: CDR1 SGHTS, CDR2 YDEGEE. CDR3 DNA: TGTGCCAGCAGCTTTGGGGCTGGTGGAAACACCATATATTTT. Protein sequence: CASSFGAGGNTIYF.

The chain employs TRBV5-1 and TRBJ2-1; D unresolved. Germline-derived CDR1 and CDR2 are SGHRS and YFSETQ. Trimming took 5 bases from V and 0 from J, leaving 12 bases between them. This CDR3 region has 15 residues. The DNA for the CDR3 is TGCGCCAGCAGTGGTTCCCGAGCCTCCTACAATGAGCAGTTCTTC. Translation gives CASSGSRASYNEQFF. Using reference TRBV5-1 and TRBJ2-1 for the parts outside the CDR3, the full variable domain is KAGVTQTPRYLIKTRGQQVTLSCSPISGHRSVSWYQQTPGQGLQFLFEYFSETQRNKGNFPGRFSGRQFSNSRSEMNVSTLELGDSALYLCASSGSRASYNEQFFGPGTRLTVL.

The chain has TRBV6-4 and TRBJ2-3; TRBD2 aligns across 8 bases. CDR3 length: 15 amino acids. J lost 7 bases, V lost 3 bases, and 9 bases had no gene match. CDR1 MRHNA and CDR2 SNTAGT come from the germline V gene. The CDR3 region is CASSEGAGELNTQYF. The CDR3 region has the DNA TGTGCCAGCAGTGAGGGAGCGGGAGAACTAAATACGCAGTATTTT.

V is TRBV2 and J is TRBJ2-1; 10 bases line up with TRBD2. In germline, CDR1 is SNHLY, CDR2 FYNNEI. The CDR3 is 14 residues long. V gave up 6 bases and J gave up 5 bases; unmatched junction bases: 4. The CDR3 DNA follows: TGTGCCAGCAGAGCGGGAGGGCCGAACAATGAGCAGTTCTTC. As protein: CASRAGGPNNEQFF. The whole variable domain, remainder taken from reference TRBV2 and TRBJ2-1, is EPEVTQTPSHQVTQMGQEVILRCVPISNHLYFYWYRQILGQKVEFLVSFYNNEISEKSEIFDDQFSVERPDGSNFTLKIRSTKLEDSAMYFCASRAGGPNNEQFFGPGTRLTVL.

The chain uses TRBV18 and TRBJ2-1, with 7 bases identical to TRBD2. CDR3 size: 14 residues. V trimming: 6 bases; J trimming: 5 bases; junction bases outside the gene matches: 7. In germline, CDR1 is KGHSH, CDR2 LQKENI. CDR3 protein: CASSLASGDNEQFF. Here the CDR3 DNA reads TGTGCCAGCTCCCTTGCTAGCGGAGACAATGAGCAGTTCTTC.